The entry below gives a single T cell receptor beta chain sequence along with its context. Here immunoSEQ multiplex PCR was the method, and the copy in TCRdb shows in-frame clones only, minus some. The data show fewer than 45,000 clones, 85% to 95% seen once. The data are from a study of T cell changes during pregnancy in multiple sclerosis. The trim removed 3 bases at V and 8 bases at J, leaving 10 bases unmatched. Germline-derived CDR1 and CDR2 are SNHLY and FYNNEI. This CDR3 has 16 residues. The rearrangement uses TRBV2 and TRBJ2-4; TRBD2 matches 10 bases. The TCR originated in a female donor with multiple sclerosis, enrolled in a pregnancy study. Source: CD4+ T cells from peripheral blood mononuclear cells, taken in the third trimester of pregnancy. CDR3 protein: CASSDLAGGGGYIQYF. The CDR3 DNA is TGTGCCAGCAGTGATTTAGCGGGAGGCGGCGGTTACATTCAGTACTTC.